A selection of T cell receptor beta chains follows, all from one sample in a study of cytomegalovirus exposure and HLA in healthy donors. Repertoires were generated with immunoSEQ multiplex PCR, while TCRdb's copy carries only in-frame clones and drops some. The sample holds about 100,000 clones, 55% to 80% seen once. Sequencing was done on a sample of PBMCs. These receptors all stem from a man aged 35 to 55 in good health and CMV-seronegative. Both conserved end residues are part of each CDR3. The D gene is left open where the match is weak. The size entry is marked missing in some rows and otherwise reads once, few, many or a size class.

clone_size | j_call | d_call | v_call | cdr3_nt | cdr3_aa
- | TRBJ1-1 | - | TRBV6-6 | TGTGCCAGCAGTTTCGGGTTCATGAACACTGAAGCTTTCTTT | CASSFGFMNTEAFF
- | TRBJ1-2 | TRBD1 | TRBV4-1 | TGCGCCAGCAGCGCCCGGGACAGGGGTACCTATGGCTACACCTTC | CASSARDRGTYGYTF
many | TRBJ2-6 | TRBD2 | TRBV6-1 | TGTGCCAGCAGTGTCTCCCGCGGGAGTAGTGGGGCCAACGTCCTGACTTTC | CASSVSRGSSGANVLTF
few | TRBJ2-2 | TRBD2 | TRBV5-6 | TGTGCCAGCAGCTTCCAGCGGGGGCCCAACACCGGGGAGCTGTTTTTT | CASSFQRGPNTGELFF
- | TRBJ1-6 | - | TRBV11-3 | TGTGCCAGCAGCCTCATACCCACGTTCCCTATCACGCCCCTCCACTTT | CASSLIPTFPITPLHF
- | TRBJ1-4 | - | TRBV27 | TGTGCCAGCAGTCCAGGGACTGCGAGCTGGGGCGAAAAACTGTTTTTT | CASSPGTASWGEKLFF
few | TRBJ1-5 | TRBD1 | TRBV6-5 | TGTGCCAGCTCCAAGAGGGGGCTTAGCAATCAGCCCCAGCATTTT | CASSKRGLSNQPQHF
- | TRBJ2-3 | - | TRBV18 | TGTGCCAGCTCACCACCTGCGGGGTCCTCTAGCACAGATACGCAGTATTTT | CASSPPAGSSSTDTQYF
- | TRBJ1-5 | - | TRBV7-2 | TGTGCCAGCAGCTCCCGGGGGGGCAATCAGCCCCAGCATTTT | CASSSRGGNQPQHF
- | TRBJ2-3 | TRBD2 | TRBV27 | TGTGCCAGCAGTTTCCAATCAGGACTAGGCCCTAGCACAGATACGCAGTATTTT | CASSFQSGLGPSTDTQYF